The 12 T cell receptor beta chains below come from one sample, sequenced in a study of tumor-infiltrating lymphocytes in primary liver carcinoma. The researchers produced TCR beta cDNA from 500 to 550 ng total RNA with a constant-region primer. TCR beta libraries came from three nested multiplex PCR rounds using slightly modified ARM-PCR. Each of the first two PCR rounds ran approximately 11 cycles with TRBV1-TRBV30 forward and C-beta reverse primers. MiXCR, run by TCRdb on the multiplex PCR reads, gives a single entry per CDR3 protein. This table holds about 21,000 distinct CDR3 sequences, almost 80% found once. RNA and DNA were co-extracted from about 19-30 mg of unsorted bulk tissue. Material for sequencing was liver tumor tissue from sampling region 1. Documented subset: tumor region T1, superior pole. The origin of the receptors is a woman in her twenties or thirties with primary liver carcinoma and hepatitis B virus infection.

As for this clonotype: The junction does not match germline at one end; this may be a read error. This chain connects TRBV6-5 to TRBJ2-1; 7 bases are a match to TRBD2. This CDR3 is built from 18 residues. The germline V gene encodes CDR1 MNHEY and CDR2 SVGAGI. The CDR3, as DNA: TGCGCCAGCAGTTATCGCGCCAGGGCCCTAGCGGCCTGCAATGAGCAGTTCTTC. Amino acids: CASSYRARALAACNEQFF.

Note on this clonotype: The CDR3 end shows no conserved phenylalanine or tryptophan, and so a read error is likely. The DNA is omitted, as the CDR3 cannot be located on it reliably, and the CDR3 follows TCRdb's listing. V gene TRBV11-2 combines with J gene TRBJ2-3; the DNA was not used to check the table's D call, TRBD2. Germline V gives CDR1 SGHAT, CDR2 FQNNGV. Ends included, the CDR3 has 16 residues. The CDR3 region is CASSAGLAGIVDTLYS.

To note about this clonotype: A read error may produce the germline difference seen at one junction end. The chain combines TRBV5-5 with TRBJ1-6; D not certain. CDR3 length: 14 amino acids. Germline V gene lookup returns CDR1 SGHKS and CDR2 YYEKEE (reference sequence). CDR3: CNSSLDVSNSALHF. The CDR3 region has the DNA TGTAACAGCAGCTTGGACGTCAGTAATTCAGCCCTCCACTTT.

A note on this clonotype: This may stem from a read error, because a much larger clone lies one nucleotide away. The J gene is TRBJ2-3, the V gene TRBV12-3 or TRBV12-4; unclear D gene. The CDR3 length is 13 residues. CDR3 bases: TGTGTCAGCAGTTTAGGAGTCACAGATACGCAGTATTTT. It yields the protein CVSSLGVTDTQYF.

On this clonotype: One end of the junction does not line up with germline, which may come from a read error. This sequence joins TRBV19 and TRBJ1-1; 9 bases are a match to TRBD1. This CDR3 is 13 amino acids long. The germline gives CDR1 LNHDA, CDR2 SQIVND (reference sequence). The CDR3 DNA reads as TGTGCCAGTAGTGTCGACAGGGGGATGAGAGCTTTGTTC. Its protein product is CASSVDRGMRALF.

The sample holds many counts of this clonotype. The rearrangement links TRBV20-1 to TRBJ1-5; D is possibly TRBD1 (5 bases). Per germline, CDR1 DFQATT and CDR2 SNEGSKA (reference sequence). V lost 3 bases and J 1 base, leaving 13 bases between the germline ends. This CDR3 has 15 amino acids. The CDR3 coding sequence is TGCAGTGCTAGGGACGACAGCGGCAGCAATCAGCCCCAGCATTTT. This codes for CSARDDSGSNQPQHF.

This clonotype has ten or more counts. This CDR3 is CAISEWTGDMTYEQYF. The CDR3 bases are TGTGCCATCAGTGAGTGGACAGGGGACATGACCTACGAGCAGTACTTC. The gene calls are TRBV10-3 and TRBJ2-7, with 9 bases matching TRBD1. The germline V gene encodes CDR1 ENHRY and CDR2 SYGVKD. The CDR3 has 16 amino acids. With V trimmed by 1 base and J by 2 bases, 6 bases remained unmatched.

A word on this clonotype: Because the CDR3 is missing its conserved closing phenylalanine or tryptophan, this is likely a read error. The CDR3 bases are TGCGCCAGCAGCCAGTCGATCTGGCTGGGTGATACCGATGATACGCAGTATTTA. It specifies CASSQSIWLGDTDDTQYL. The gene calls are TRBV4-3 and TRBJ2-3; D is undetermined. The CDR3 is 18 amino acids. Germline values: CDR1 LGHNA, CDR2 YSLEER. Trimming pared 3 bases from V and 6 bases from J, leaving 25 bases between.

As regards this clonotype: Relative to the germline gene, one junction end is altered; a read error may explain this. The gene calls are TRBV29-1 and TRBJ2-2; either TRBD1 or TRBD2 may supply D (7 bases each). From germline, CDR1 is SQVTM and CDR2 ANQGSEA. CDR3 length: 13 amino acids. The CDR3 sequence is CSVGRRDSGELFF. As DNA, the CDR3 is TGCAGCGTTGGGAGACGGGACAGCGGGGAGCTCTTTTTT.

The rearrangement uses TRBV11-3 and TRBJ2-2; 9 nucleotides align to TRBD1. V lost 4 bases to trimming and J lost 13 bases; unmatched junction nucleotides: 13. This CDR3 comprises 15 residues. Germline V CDR1 and CDR2: SGHNT, YENEEA. Here the CDR3 reads CASSSGQGYTWGLFF. The CDR3 nucleotides read TGTGCCAGCAGCTCGGGACAGGGTTACACCTGGGGGCTGTTTTTT.

J is TRBJ2-1 and V is TRBV5-1, with TRBD2 as a possible D gene (5 bases). V was pared by 6 bases and J by 8 bases, with 24 bases between. Germline V gene lookup returns CDR1 SGHRS and CDR2 YFSETQ. The CDR3 runs 16 residues. CDR3 coding DNA: TGCGCCAGCACCCCGTCCCCAGACTATTCCAGCGATGAGCAGTTCTTC. Translated: CASTPSPDYSSDEQFF.

This chain connects TRBV5-4 to TRBJ2-7; D perhaps matches TRBD2 (5 bases). Germline CDR1 and CDR2: SGHNT and YYREEE (reference sequence). The CDR3 totals 13 residues. As DNA, the CDR3 is TGTACCTGCAGCTTGAGAGGGCATGACGAGCAGTACTTC. Protein product: CTCSLRGHDEQYF. Full variable domain (outside the CDR3, taken from reference TRBV5-4 and TRBJ2-7): ETGVTQSPTHLIKTRGQQVTLRCSSQSGHNTVSWYQQALGQGPQFIFQYYREEENGRGNFPPRFSGLQFPNYSSELNVNALELDDSALYLCTCSLRGHDEQYFGPGTRLTVT.